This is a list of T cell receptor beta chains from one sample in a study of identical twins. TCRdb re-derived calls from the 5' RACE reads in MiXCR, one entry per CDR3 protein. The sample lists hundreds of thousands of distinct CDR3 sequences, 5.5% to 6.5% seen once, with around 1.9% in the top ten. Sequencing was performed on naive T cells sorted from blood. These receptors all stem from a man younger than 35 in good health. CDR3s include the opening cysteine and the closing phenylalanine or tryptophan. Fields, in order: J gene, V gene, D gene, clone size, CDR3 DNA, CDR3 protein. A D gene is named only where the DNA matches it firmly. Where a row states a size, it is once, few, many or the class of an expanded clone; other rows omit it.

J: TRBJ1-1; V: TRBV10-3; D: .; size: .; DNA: TGTGCCATCAGTGAAGGATACTCCTGGGTGGCTTTCTTT; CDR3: CAISEGYSWVAFF
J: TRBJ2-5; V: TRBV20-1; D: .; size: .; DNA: TGCAGTGCTAAGGGCGAGCCACCGGGGGAGACCCAGTACTTC; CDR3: CSAKGEPPGETQYF
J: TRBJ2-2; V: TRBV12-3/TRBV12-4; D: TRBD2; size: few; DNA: TGTGCCACAAGAAGTAGCGGGAGTCTTGCCCTCGGGGAGCTGTTTTTT; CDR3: CATRSSGSLALGELFF
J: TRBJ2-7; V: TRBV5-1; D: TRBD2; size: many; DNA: TGCGCCAGCGCCGGGACTAGCGGGAGTAGGTACGAGCAGTACTTC; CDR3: CASAGTSGSRYEQYF
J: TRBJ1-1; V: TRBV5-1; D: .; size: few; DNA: TGCGCCAGCAGCTTGTCGGCGGGGGGTATAGTTGGCACTGAAGCTTTCTTT; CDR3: CASSLSAGGIVGTEAFF
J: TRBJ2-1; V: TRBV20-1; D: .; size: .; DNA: TGCAGTGCCCCCCGTGAGCCTCAGGGTGAGCAGTTCTTC; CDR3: CSAPREPQGEQFF
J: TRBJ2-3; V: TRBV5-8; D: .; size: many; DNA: TGTGCCAGCAGCTTCCTAGACAGGTTCACAGATACGCAGTATTTT; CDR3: CASSFLDRFTDTQYF
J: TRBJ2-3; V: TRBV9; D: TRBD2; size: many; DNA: TGTGCCAGCAGCGTAGGTCTAGCGGGAGTAAGCACAGATACGCAGTATTTT; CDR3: CASSVGLAGVSTDTQYF
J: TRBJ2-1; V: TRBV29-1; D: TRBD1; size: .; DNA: TGCAGCGTGGGCCTTGGTCTGGGACAGGGGGTTTCCTACAATGAGCAGTTCTTC; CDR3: CSVGLGLGQGVSYNEQFF
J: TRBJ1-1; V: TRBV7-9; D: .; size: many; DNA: TGTGCCAGCAGCTTACAGGGAGGGGTGAACACTGAAGCTTTCTTT; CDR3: CASSLQGGVNTEAFF
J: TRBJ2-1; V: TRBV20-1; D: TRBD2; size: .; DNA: TGCAGTGCGCGGGCCGGGCTAGCGGGAGGGCCCCACAATGAGCAGTTCTTC; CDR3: CSARAGLAGGPHNEQFF
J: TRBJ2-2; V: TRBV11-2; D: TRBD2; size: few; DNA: TGTGCCAGCAGCTTACAAGGGGCGGGACTAGCGGGAACCGGGGAGCTGTTTTTT; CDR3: CASSLQGAGLAGTGELFF
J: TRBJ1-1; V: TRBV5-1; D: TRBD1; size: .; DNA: TGCGCCAGCCGCGGGACAGGGGGCGGGGGCACTGAAGCTTTCTTT; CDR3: CASRGTGGGGTEAFF
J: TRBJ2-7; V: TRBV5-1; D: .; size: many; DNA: TGCGCCAGCAGCAGGGACTCCCCCTACGAGCAGTACTTC; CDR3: CASSRDSPYEQYF
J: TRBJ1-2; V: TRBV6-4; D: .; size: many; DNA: TGTGCCAGCAGTGACGGACAGAGCGGCTACACCTTC; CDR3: CASSDGQSGYTF
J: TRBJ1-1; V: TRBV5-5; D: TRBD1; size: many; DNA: TGTGCCAGCAGCTTGCTTACAGGGGCAGGTTCTGAAGCTTTCTTT; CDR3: CASSLLTGAGSEAFF
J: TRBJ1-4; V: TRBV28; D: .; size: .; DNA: TGTGCCAGCAGTTCCCGACGGGGAGCAACTAATGAAAAACTGTTTTTT; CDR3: CASSSRRGATNEKLFF
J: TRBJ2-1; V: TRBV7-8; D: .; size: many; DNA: TGTGCCAGCAGCACTAGATACAATGAGCAGTTCTTC; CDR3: CASSTRYNEQFF
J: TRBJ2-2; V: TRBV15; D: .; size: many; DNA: TGTGCCACCAGCAGAGACTTTGGGGGCAACACCGGGGAGCTGTTTTTT; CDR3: CATSRDFGGNTGELFF
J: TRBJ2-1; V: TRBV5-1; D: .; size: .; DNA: TGCGCCAGCAGCTGGGGCGGGCTAGACAATGAGCAGTTCTTC; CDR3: CASSWGGLDNEQFF
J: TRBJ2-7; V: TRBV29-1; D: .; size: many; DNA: TGCAGCGTTGAATCTCAGGATACCTACGAGCAGTACTTC; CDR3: CSVESQDTYEQYF
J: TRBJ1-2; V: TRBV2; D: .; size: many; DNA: TGTGCCAGCAGCGGGGATTCAAACTATGGCTACACCTTC; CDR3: CASSGDSNYGYTF
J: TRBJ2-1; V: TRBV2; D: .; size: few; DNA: TGTGCCAGCAGTGAATTCACGAGCTCCTACAATGAGCAGTTCTTC; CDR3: CASSEFTSSYNEQFF
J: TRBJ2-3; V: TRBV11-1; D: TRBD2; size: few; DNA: TGTGCCAGCAGCTTAGTTTCGTCTAGCGGGAGGGCCGGGGCAGATACGCAGTATTTT; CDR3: CASSLVSSSGRAGADTQYF
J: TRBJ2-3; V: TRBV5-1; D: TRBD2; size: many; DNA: TGCGCCAGCAGCTTGGTCCTAGCGGCCGGATCTAGCACAGATACGCAGTATTTT; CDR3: CASSLVLAAGSSTDTQYF
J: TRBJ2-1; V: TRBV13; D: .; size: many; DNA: TGTGCCAGCACCGGTCGAAGCTCCTACAATGAGCAGTTCTTC; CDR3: CASTGRSSYNEQFF
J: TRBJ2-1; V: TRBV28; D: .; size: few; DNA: TGTGCCAGCAGTAAGGGCGGGTCCTACAATGAGCAGTTCTTC; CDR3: CASSKGGSYNEQFF
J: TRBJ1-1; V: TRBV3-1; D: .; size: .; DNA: TGTGCCAGCAGCCCTTTCGTGGCGGATTACACTGAAGCTTTCTTT; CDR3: CASSPFVADYTEAFF
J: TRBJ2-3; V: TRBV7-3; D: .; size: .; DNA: TGTGCCAGCAGCTTAACCGGTTCTGGACCAGATACGCAGTATTTT; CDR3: CASSLTGSGPDTQYF
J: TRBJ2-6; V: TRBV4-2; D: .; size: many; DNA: TGTGCCAGCAGCCAAACCGGGCAAGTGGTTGCTGGGGCCAACGTCCTGACTTTC; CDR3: CASSQTGQVVAGANVLTF
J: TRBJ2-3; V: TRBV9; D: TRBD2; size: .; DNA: TGTGCCAGCAGCGTAGTGCCTAGCGGGACCACAGATACGCAGTATTTT; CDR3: CASSVVPSGTTDTQYF
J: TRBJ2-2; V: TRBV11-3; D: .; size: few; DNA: TGTGCCAGCAGCTACAGGAGGAACACCGGGGAGCTGTTTTTT; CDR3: CASSYRRNTGELFF
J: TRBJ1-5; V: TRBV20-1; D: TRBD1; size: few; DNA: TGCAGTGCTAACAGGGGCCCCTCCAATCAGCCCCAGCATTTT; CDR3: CSANRGPSNQPQHF
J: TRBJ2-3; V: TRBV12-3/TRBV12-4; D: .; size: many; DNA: TGTGCCAGCACCATGGGAGCCCGGACGCAGTATTTT; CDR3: CASTMGARTQYF
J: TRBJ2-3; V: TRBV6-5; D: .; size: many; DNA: TGTGCCAGCAGAGGAAACACAGATACGCAGTATTTT; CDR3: CASRGNTDTQYF
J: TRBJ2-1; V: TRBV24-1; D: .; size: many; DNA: TGTGCCACCAGTGAGGTTAGATTATATGACAGGTCCTACAATGAGCAGTTCTTC; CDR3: CATSEVRLYDRSYNEQFF
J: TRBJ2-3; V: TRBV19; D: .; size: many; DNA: TGTGCCAGTAGTAACCGGGAAGGAGATACGCAGTATTTT; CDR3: CASSNREGDTQYF
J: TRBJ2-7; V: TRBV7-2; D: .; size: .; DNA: TGTGCCAGCAGCCCCTCGCGGCAGACTACCTACGAGCAGTACTTC; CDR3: CASSPSRQTTYEQYF
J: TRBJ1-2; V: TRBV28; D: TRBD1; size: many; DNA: TGTGCCAGCATTGGACAGGGAAATGGCTACACCTTC; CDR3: CASIGQGNGYTF
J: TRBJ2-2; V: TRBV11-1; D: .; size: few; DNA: TGTGCCAGCAGCTCCCGGGCCCGATTTCGCGGTAACACCGGGGAGCTGTTTTTT; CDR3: CASSSRARFRGNTGELFF
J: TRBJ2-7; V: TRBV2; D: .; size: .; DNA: TGTGCCAGCAGTGTGACGTTGGACTACGAGCAGTACTTC; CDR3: CASSVTLDYEQYF
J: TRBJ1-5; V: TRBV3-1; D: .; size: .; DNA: TGTGCCAGCAGCCAAGTCCAAGGGATTACTCAGCCCCAGCATTTT; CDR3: CASSQVQGITQPQHF
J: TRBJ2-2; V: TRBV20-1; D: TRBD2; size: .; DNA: TGCAGTGCTAAGACTAGCGGGAGGGCGGGGACCGGGGAGCTGTTTTTT; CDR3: CSAKTSGRAGTGELFF
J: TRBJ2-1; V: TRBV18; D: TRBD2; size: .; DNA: TGTGCCAGCTCAAGCGGGGCCACTTACAATGAGCAGTTCTTC; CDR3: CASSSGATYNEQFF
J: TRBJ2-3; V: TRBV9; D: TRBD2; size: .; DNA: TGTGCCAGCAGTCCCGGGACTAGCGGATATACGCAGTATTTT; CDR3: CASSPGTSGYTQYF
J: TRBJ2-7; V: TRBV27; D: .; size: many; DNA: TGTGCCAGCAGTTTGAGAAGTGGCTACGAGCAGTACTTC; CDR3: CASSLRSGYEQYF
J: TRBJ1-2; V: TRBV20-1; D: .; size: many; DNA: TGCAGTGCCTCAGGGAGGGCCGGCTACACCTTC; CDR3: CSASGRAGYTF
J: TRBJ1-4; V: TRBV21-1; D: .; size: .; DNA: .; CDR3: CVSEGPARRKNCFF
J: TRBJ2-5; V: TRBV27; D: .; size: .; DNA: TGTGCCAGCAGTTTATCCCCGATAACAGGGTTGATCGGAGAGACCCAGTACTTC; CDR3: CASSLSPITGLIGETQYF
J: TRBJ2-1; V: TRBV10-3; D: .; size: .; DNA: TGTGCCATCAGTGAGTCTCAGGGGTGGAGAGATGAGCAGTTCTTC; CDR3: CAISESQGWRDEQFF
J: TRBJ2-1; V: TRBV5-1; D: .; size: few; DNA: TGCGCCAGCAGCTTGCTAGGGACCTCCTACAATGAGCAGTTCTTC; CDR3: CASSLLGTSYNEQFF
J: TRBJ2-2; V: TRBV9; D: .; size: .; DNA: TGTGCCAGCAGCACACTGCCAGGGGGGGGCACCGGGGAGCTGTTTTTT; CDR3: CASSTLPGGGTGELFF
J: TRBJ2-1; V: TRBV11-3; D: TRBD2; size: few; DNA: TGTGCCAGCGAGGGACTAGCGGGACCTAGAGAGCAGTTCTTC; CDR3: CASEGLAGPREQFF
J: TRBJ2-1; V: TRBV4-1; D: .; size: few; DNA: TGCGCCAGCAGCCAAGGCCCCGATAGCTCCTACAATGAGCAGTTCTTC; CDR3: CASSQGPDSSYNEQFF
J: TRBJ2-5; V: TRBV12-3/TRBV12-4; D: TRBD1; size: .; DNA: TGTGCCAGCAGGATTTTAGACAGGGGCCAAGAGACCCAGTACTTC; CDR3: CASRILDRGQETQYF
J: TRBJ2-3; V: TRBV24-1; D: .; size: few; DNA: TGTGCCACCAGTGCCCCGGACGGCGTCGGGCAGTATTTT; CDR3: CATSAPDGVGQYF
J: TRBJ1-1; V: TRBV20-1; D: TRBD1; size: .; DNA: TGCAGTGCTAATAGACAGGGTTGGAGGAACACTGAAGCTTTCTTT; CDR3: CSANRQGWRNTEAFF
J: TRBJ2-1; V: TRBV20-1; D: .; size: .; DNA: TGCAGTCATGAAAACCCGGAGGGTGGATCCTACAATGAGCAGTTCTTC; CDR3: CSHENPEGGSYNEQFF
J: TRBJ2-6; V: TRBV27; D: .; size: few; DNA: TGTGCCAGCAGTTGGGCTGGGGCCAACGTCCTGACTTTC; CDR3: CASSWAGANVLTF